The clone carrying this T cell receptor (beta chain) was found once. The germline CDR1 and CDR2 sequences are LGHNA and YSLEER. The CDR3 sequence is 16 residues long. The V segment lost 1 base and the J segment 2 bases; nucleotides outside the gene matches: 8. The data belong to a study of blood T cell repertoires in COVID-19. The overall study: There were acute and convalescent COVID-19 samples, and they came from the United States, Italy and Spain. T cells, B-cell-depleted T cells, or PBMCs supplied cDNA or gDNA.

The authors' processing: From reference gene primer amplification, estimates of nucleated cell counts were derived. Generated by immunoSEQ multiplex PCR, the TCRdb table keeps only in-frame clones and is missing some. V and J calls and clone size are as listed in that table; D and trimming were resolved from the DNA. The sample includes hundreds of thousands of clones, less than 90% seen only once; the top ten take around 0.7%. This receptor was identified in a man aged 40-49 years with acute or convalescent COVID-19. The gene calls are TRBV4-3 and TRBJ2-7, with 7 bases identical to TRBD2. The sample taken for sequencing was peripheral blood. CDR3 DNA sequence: TGCGCCAGCAGCCAAGTTGTAGCGGGTGGGACCTACGAGCAGTACTTC. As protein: CASSQVVAGGTYEQYF.